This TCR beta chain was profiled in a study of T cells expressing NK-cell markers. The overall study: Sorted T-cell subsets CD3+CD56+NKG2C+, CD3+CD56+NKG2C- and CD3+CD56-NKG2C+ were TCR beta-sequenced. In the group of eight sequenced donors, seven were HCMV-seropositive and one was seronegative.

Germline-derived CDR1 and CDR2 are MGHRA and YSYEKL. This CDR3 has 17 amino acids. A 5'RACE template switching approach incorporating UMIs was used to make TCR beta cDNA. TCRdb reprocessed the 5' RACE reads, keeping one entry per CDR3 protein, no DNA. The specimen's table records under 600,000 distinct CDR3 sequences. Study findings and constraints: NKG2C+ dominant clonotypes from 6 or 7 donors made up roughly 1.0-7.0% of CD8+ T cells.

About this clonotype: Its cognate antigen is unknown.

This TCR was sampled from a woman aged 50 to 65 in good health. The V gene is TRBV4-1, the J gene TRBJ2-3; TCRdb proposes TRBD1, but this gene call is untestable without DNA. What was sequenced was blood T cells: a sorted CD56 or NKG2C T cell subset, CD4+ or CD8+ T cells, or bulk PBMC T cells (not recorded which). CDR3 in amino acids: CASSLTRTGPSTDTQYF.